This T cell receptor (beta chain) is from a study of T-cell memory formation after mild COVID-19. Findings and limits, study-wide: The CD4+ clones that contracted clustered mainly within CM and EM, and the CD8+ clones concentrated in EMRA.

From the 5' RACE reads, TCRdb called clonotypes with MiXCR, one entry per CDR3 protein. Of approximately 340,000 distinct CDR3 sequences in the sample, roughly 13% were seen once. The trim removed 5 bases at V and 7 bases at J, leaving 5 bases unmatched. This CDR3 region has 14 residues. This clonotype has just a few counts. The antigen is not known. The receptor comes from a man younger than 30 who had mild COVID-19 (a few samples of this study predate the infection). Cell type and time point are not known. Sequencing was performed on PBMCs or a T cell subset sorted from them (not recorded which). The chain has TRBV12-3 or TRBV12-4 and TRBJ1-6, with TRBD1 matching 7 bases. The CDR3: CASSGRGLNSPLHF. The CDR3 DNA reads TGTGCCAGCAGTGGCAGGGGGTTAAATTCACCCCTCCACTTT.